The sequence of this T cell receptor beta chain was determined in a study of blood T cell repertoires in COVID-19. Turning to the study itself: COVID-19 samples collected from the United States, Italy and Spain covered acute and convalescent phases.

Membership in each cohort depended on participant-reported clinical history. Assay used: immunoSEQ multiplex PCR; TCRdb lists only in-frame clones, some missing. This table holds a few hundred thousand clones, about 90% found once. With V trimmed by 1 base and J by 1 base, 3 bases remained unmatched. The CDR3 covers 16 residues. Germline assignment: CDR1 LGHNA and CDR2 YNFKEQ. What was sequenced was PBMCs or T cells enriched from blood (not recorded which). This clonotype was obtained from a human donor in a cohort exposed to, infected with or recovered from COVID-19 (not recorded which). The donor label of this sample is uncertain. The rearrangement joins TRBV4-2 to TRBJ2-2; 7 bases are a match to TRBD2. CDR3: CASSQGASGNTGELFF. In DNA, the CDR3 is TGTGCCAGCAGCCAAGGAGCTAGCGGGAACACCGGGGAGCTGTTTTTT.